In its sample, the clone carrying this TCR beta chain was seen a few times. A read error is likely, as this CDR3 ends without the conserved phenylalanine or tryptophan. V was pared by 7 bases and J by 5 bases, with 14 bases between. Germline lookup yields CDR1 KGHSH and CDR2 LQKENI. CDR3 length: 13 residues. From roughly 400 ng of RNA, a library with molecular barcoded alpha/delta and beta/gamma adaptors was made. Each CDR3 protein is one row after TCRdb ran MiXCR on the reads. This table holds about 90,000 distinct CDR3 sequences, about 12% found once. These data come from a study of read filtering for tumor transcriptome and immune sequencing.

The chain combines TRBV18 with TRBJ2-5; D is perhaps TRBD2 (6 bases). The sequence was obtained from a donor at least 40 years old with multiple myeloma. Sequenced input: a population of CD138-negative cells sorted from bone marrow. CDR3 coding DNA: TGTGCCAGCTATACCCCCGGAGGGGAGACCCAGTACCTC. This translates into CASYTPGGETQYL.